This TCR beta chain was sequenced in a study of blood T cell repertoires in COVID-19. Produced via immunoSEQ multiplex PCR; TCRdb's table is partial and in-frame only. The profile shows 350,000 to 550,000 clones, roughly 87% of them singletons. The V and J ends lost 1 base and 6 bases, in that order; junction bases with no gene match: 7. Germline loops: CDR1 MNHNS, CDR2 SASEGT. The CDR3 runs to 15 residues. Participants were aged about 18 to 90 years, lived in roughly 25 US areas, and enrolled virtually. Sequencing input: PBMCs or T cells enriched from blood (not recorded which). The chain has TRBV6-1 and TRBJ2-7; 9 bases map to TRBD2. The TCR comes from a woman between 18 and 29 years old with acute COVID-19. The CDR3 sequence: CASSEVGRGGPEQYF. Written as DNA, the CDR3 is TGTGCCAGCAGTGAAGTCGGGCGGGGGGGCCCCGAGCAGTACTTC.